This T cell receptor (beta chain) is from a study of cytomegalovirus exposure and HLA in healthy donors. Findings and caveats of the study: When analyzed later, a missense DCLRE1C variant was found to be linked to TCR beta V- and J-gene trimming. The study designated some 180 TCR beta chains cytomegalovirus-associated.

Concerning this clone: The target antigen is unknown.

Unmatched junction bases numbered 6, after V lost 3 bases and J lost 2 bases. The CDR3 runs 16 residues. CDR1 SEHNR and CDR2 FQNEAQ come from the germline V gene (reference sequence). PCR primers comprised 60 Vbeta and 13 Jbeta primers. Only in-frame clones appear in the TCRdb table, and some are missing; sequencing was by immunoSEQ multiplex PCR. The sample yields around 190,000 clones, around 83% seen once. This receptor was identified in a middle-aged man in good health and CMV-seropositive. The sequencing sample was made of PBMCs. The gene calls are TRBV7-9 and TRBJ2-3, with 9 bases fitting TRBD2. CDR3 DNA: TGTGCCAGCAGCTTTGGGCTAGCGGGACCCACAGATACGCAGTATTTT. Translation: CASSFGLAGPTDTQYF.